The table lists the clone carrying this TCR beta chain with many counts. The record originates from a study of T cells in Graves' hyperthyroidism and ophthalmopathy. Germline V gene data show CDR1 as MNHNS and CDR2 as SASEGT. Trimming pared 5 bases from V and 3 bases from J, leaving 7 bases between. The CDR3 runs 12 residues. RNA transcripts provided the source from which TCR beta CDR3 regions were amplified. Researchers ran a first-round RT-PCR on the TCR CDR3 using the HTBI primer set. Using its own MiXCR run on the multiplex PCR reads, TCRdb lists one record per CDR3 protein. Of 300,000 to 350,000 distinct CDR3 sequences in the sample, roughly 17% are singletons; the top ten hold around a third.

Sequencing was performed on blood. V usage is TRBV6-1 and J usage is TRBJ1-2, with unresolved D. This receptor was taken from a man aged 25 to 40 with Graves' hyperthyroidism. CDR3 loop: CASSLLDYGYTF. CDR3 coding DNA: TGTGCCAGCAGTTTGCTAGACTATGGCTACACCTTC.